This T cell receptor beta chain came from a study of vaccination and CD4 T cells after COVID-19 (dated by TCRdb to between 2022 and 2023). For the study in its entirety: Every convalescent patient had a positive nasal swab PCR test for SARS-CoV-2, with mild disease in about nine patients and severe disease in one. The convalescent cohort included six males and four females, with two Hispanic individuals, seven Caucasians, two Asians and one multiracial person. Two doses of either the Pfizer-BioNTech BNT162b2 vaccine (n=8) or the Moderna mRNA-1273 vaccine (n=2) were administered to participants. Post-COVID blood samples from convalescent patients were collected a median of about 110 days after diagnosis, with a range of 35 to 161 days. Post-vaccine blood samples were taken a median of approximately 76 days after the second vaccine dose, with a range of about 12 to 250 days. Overlapping spike peptide pools from SARS-CoV-2 and from the common cold coronaviruses HCoV-NL63, HCoV-OC43 and HCoV-229E were used as culture stimuli. In control cultures, a CEFX viral epitope pool was used as positive control, an HIV-1 Nef peptide pool was used as negative control, or no peptide was added. In 10 COVID-19 convalescent patients and a handful of infection-naive healthy vaccine recipients, researchers compared the spike-specific CD4+ TCR repertoire from before mRNA vaccination with the repertoire from after.

Receptor libraries were prepared by PCR. DNA from cultured CD4+ T cells was subjected to TCR sequencing with the Oncomine TCR Beta short-read assay at the Johns Hopkins FTIC core. The QIAamp micro DNA kit was used to extract genomic DNA from the cultured CD4+ T cells. The Oncomine TCR Beta libraries from cultured CD4+ T cells were pooled using unique dual indexes and then sequenced on an Illumina iSeq 100. Concerning the study's data processing: Non-productive sequences were removed, and CDR3s not starting with C, not ending with F or W, or shorter than 7 amino acids were discarded. Antigen-specific clonotypes were identified with the MANAFEST web application by comparing peptide-stimulated wells with reference and other culture wells. To be called positive, a clone needed an FDR below 0.05, an odds ratio above 5, and a productive frequency above 0.1% in at least two of three replicate wells. Cross-reactive clonotypes were defined as significantly expanded in both SARS-CoV-2 spike wells and at least one common cold coronavirus spike condition. Using R version 3.6.1, CDR3 homology was evaluated through Levenshtein distances (stringdist) along with unrooted phylogenetic trees (ape). TCRdb took the public reads, trimmed them with fastp at Q25, ran MiXCR for clone calling and kept in-frame beta chains. CDR3 protein duplicates are merged, each entry listing the most common genes and DNA. TCRdb's processing, not the authors', yielded these V and J calls. The sample yields 15,000 to 20,000 distinct CDR3 sequences; around half were counted once. The ten most abundant clones make up over 3% of the sample.

For this clonotype: There is no known antigen for this receptor. Base qualities are not recorded, but no much larger clone differs from it by a single base.

The treatment or condition tag for this specimen amounts to: roughly ten-day PBMC culture with coronavirus spike peptide pools or control peptides (ViraFEST assay). The study used the ViraFEST assay, which expanded antigen-specific T cells with peptide pools and then identified expanded clonotypes by TCR sequencing. The convalescent patients' positive SARS-CoV-2 PCR tests fell between March and December 2020, which was before the Alpha, Beta and Delta variants emerged in the United States. Some 2 million PBMCs per well were cultured in IMDM with approximately 4.9% human AB serum and 8 to 10 IU/ml IL-2, plus 10 ug/ml peptide pools. Half of the culture medium was replaced with fresh IL-2-containing medium on days 3 and 7. After about nine days of culture, CD4+ T cells were isolated by negative selection with the EasySep CD4+ T cell isolation kit. Ficoll-Paque Plus gradient centrifugation was used to isolate PBMCs from whole blood, and the isolated PBMCs were then either used fresh or cryopreserved at -140C. Triplicate wells were generally used for each culture condition.

Overall study outcomes, separate from this receptor: Nearly all vaccine-specific clones in convalescent patients (304 of 307) were mono-reactive for SARS-CoV-2 spike rather than cross-reactive with common cold coronaviruses. The median count of SARS-CoV-2-reactive clonotypes went up from some 23 after infection to 38 after vaccination, although the change was not significant. The number of convalescent patients in the study was relatively small, and the study did not examine early timepoints following natural infection. In convalescent patients, a median about 84% of post-vaccine SARS-CoV-2-reactive clones were detected only after vaccination, and vaccine-specific priming was suggested by this finding.

The receptor comes from a human donor who had recovered from COVID-19. Sequenced: CD4+ T cells from blood, cultured in vitro.

The sequenced DNA is TGTGCCAGCAGCATAAGACATAACACTGAAGCTTTCTTT. Its protein reads: CASSIRHNTEAFF. The V and J segments used are TRBV7-3 and TRBJ1-1, with no D gene named confidently. CDR1 and CDR2 (SGHTA, FQGTGA) derive from the germline V gene. Measured from the cysteine to the phenylalanine, the CDR3 is 13 residues long. Only the CDR3 portion is preserved as DNA: 39 bases, with reading frame beginning at the first base. V was cut back by 5 bases and J by 2 bases, leaving a gap of 9 bases between them.